Each of the 27 T cell receptor beta chains below was sequenced from the same sample in a study of control samples from healthy donors and cancer patients. Some clones are missing from TCRdb's copy, which holds only in-frame ones; the method was immunoSEQ multiplex PCR. This repertoire shows some 200,000 clones, around 92% found once; its top ten account for around 1.5%. Sample: blood. Source of these receptors: a woman aged 25 to 39 in good health.

The chain has TRBV2 and TRBJ1-2, with a tentative D call TRBD1 (6 bases). V lost 6 bases and J lost 3, with 14 bases in between. There are 14 residues in the CDR3. Germline CDR1 reads SNHLY; CDR2 reads FYNNEI. CDR3 sequence: CASRGGGLDYGYTF. The CDR3 coding sequence is TGTGCCAGCAGGGGGGGCGGGCTGGACTATGGCTACACCTTC.

The rearrangement joins TRBV18 to TRBJ2-1; 8 bases are a match to TRBD2. V lost 1 base and J lost 8; bases outside the gene matches: 7. The CDR3 has 15 residues. Germline CDR1 and CDR2: KGHSH and LQKENI. In DNA form, the CDR3 reads TGTGCCAGCTCACCACGACAGCGGGAGCATGATGAGCAGTTCTTC. Translating it yields CASSPRQREHDEQFF.

The chain links TRBV7-2 to TRBJ2-7; a weak D match, TRBD2 (5 bases). This CDR3 is built from 15 residues. Germline V CDR1 and CDR2: SGHTA, FQGNSA. Trimming took off 3 bases at V and 0 bases at J, with 12 bases between the two ends. The CDR3: CASSFTGISSYEQYF. CDR3 bases: TGTGCCAGCAGCTTCACCGGGATAAGCTCCTACGAGCAGTACTTC.

The rearrangement links TRBV18 to TRBJ1-2; the match to TRBD1 covers 8 bases. V shed 3 bases, J shed 2 bases, and the junction held 2 bases outside the gene matches. The germline V gene has CDR1 KGHSH and CDR2 LQKENI. This CDR3 is built from 14 residues. In DNA, the CDR3 is TGTGCCAGCTCACCGGGACAGGAGAACTATGGCTACACCTTC. Translated, it gives CASSPGQENYGYTF.

This chain links TRBV19 with TRBJ1-2; a possible D gene is TRBD1 (5 bases). Trimming took 5 bases from V and 4 from J, leaving 14 bases between them. This CDR3 comprises 14 residues. Germline lookup yields CDR1 LNHDA and CDR2 SQIVND (reference sequence). The CDR3 here is CASSPRVPGYGYTF. CDR3 nucleotides: TGTGCCAGTAGTCCCAGGGTTCCGGGCTATGGCTACACCTTC. The full variable domain, in which reference TRBV19 and TRBJ1-2 provide the parts outside the CDR3, is DGGITQSPKYLFRKEGQNVTLSCEQNLNHDAMYWYRQDPGQGLRLIYYSQIVNDFQKGDIAEGYSVSREKKESFPLTVTSAQKNPTAFYLCASSPRVPGYGYTFGSGTRLTVV.

The chain combines TRBV7-2 with TRBJ2-1; D might be TRBD1 (5 bases). Germline values: CDR1 SGHTA, CDR2 FQGNSA. CDR3 length: 10 residues. V lost 4 bases and J lost 13, with 8 bases in between. The CDR3 loop is CASSSDTQFF. CDR3 in DNA: TGTGCCAGCAGCTCGGACACCCAGTTCTTC.

The rearrangement links TRBV6-1 to TRBJ1-4; D is possibly TRBD1 (6 bases). V was pared by 0 bases and J by 5 bases, with 13 bases between. The CDR3 has 16 residues. The germline CDR1 and CDR2 sequences are MNHNS and SASEGT. The CDR3 region is CASSEALGGRNEKLFF. The CDR3 DNA is TGTGCCAGCAGTGAAGCGCTAGGGGGAAGGAATGAAAAACTGTTTTTT.

The J gene is TRBJ1-2, the V gene TRBV20-1, with unresolved D. This CDR3 spans 11 amino acids. Germline V gives CDR1 DFQATT, CDR2 SNEGSKA (reference sequence). Trimming pared 3 bases from V and 6 bases from J, leaving 8 bases between. CDR3 in amino acids: CSASVVHGYTF. CDR3 nucleotides: TGCAGTGCTAGTGTAGTCCATGGCTACACCTTC.

As for this clone: The junction does not match germline at one end; this may be a read error. V usage is TRBV5-4 and J usage is TRBJ1-1; 9 bases line up with TRBD1. The CDR3 is 14 residues long. CDR1 is SGHNT, CDR2 YYREEE, per germline (reference sequence). The CDR3 region is CASTSDRGRTGAFF. The CDR3 DNA reads as TGTGCCAGCACCTCCGACAGGGGGAGAACTGGAGCTTTCTTT.

The V call is TRBV11-3, the J call TRBJ1-1; possibly TRBD1 for D (5 bases). CDR3 length: 13 amino acids. Trimming took off 6 bases at V and 1 base at J, with 9 bases between the two ends. CDR1 and CDR2 (germline): SGHNT, YENEEA. Here the CDR3 DNA reads TGTGCCAGCAGTTACGGACAGAACACTGAAGCTTTCTTT. Translated: CASSYGQNTEAFF.

J is TRBJ2-3 and V is TRBV12-5, with D possibly being TRBD2 (7 bases). The germline V gene encodes CDR1 LGHNT and CDR2 FRNRAP. This CDR3 is built from 15 residues. V was clipped by 8 bases and J by 2 bases, with 17 bases between them. CDR3 bases: TGTGCTAGTCAAGGGGGAGCGGGATACACAGATACGCAGTATTTT. It is translated as CASQGGAGYTDTQYF. Full variable domain (outside the CDR3, taken from reference TRBV12-5 and TRBJ2-3): DARVTQTPRHKVTEMGQEVTMRCQPILGHNTVFWYRQTMMQGLELLAYFRNRAPLDDSGMPKDRFSAEMPDATLATLKIQPSEPRDSAVYFCASQGGAGYTDTQYFGPGTRLTVL.

The chain employs TRBV27 and TRBJ2-5; 8 nucleotides agree with TRBD2. This CDR3 contains 15 residues. V shed 4 bases and J 5 bases; nucleotides not matched to a gene: 9. Germline CDR1 and CDR2: MNHEY and SMNVEV (reference sequence). CDR3 residues: CASSSPRGGKETQYF. CDR3 sequence (DNA): TGTGCCAGCAGTTCGCCTCGCGGGGGGAAGGAGACCCAGTACTTC.

The J gene is TRBJ1-2, the V gene TRBV6-1, with 8 bases aligning to TRBD1. The CDR3 has 14 residues. The germline gives CDR1 MNHNS, CDR2 SASEGT. V trimming: 2 bases; J trimming: 4 bases; junction bases outside the gene matches: 3. The CDR3 DNA reads as TGTGCCAGCAGTGAACCGGGACAGGTCTATGGCTACACCTTC. Translated: CASSEPGQVYGYTF.

The gene calls are TRBV6-2 or TRBV6-3 and TRBJ2-7; D is uncertain. V was cut by 4 bases and J by 1 base, with 8 bases left in between. The CDR3 totals 13 residues. Germline values: CDR1 MNHEY, CDR2 SVGEGT. CDR3 DNA: TGTGCCAGCAGTTCCTACACTTCCTACGAGCAGTACTTC. This sequence encodes CASSSYTSYEQYF.

The sample holds one count of this clone. The genes are TRBV7-9 and TRBJ1-4; D remains ambiguous. Trimming removed 1 base from V and 0 bases from J, with 9 bases in between. Germline lookup yields CDR1 SEHNR and CDR2 FQNEAQ (reference sequence). This CDR3 is 16 amino acids long. In nucleotides, the CDR3 is TGTGCCAGCAGCTTAGTTTTGGCAGCAACTAATGAAAAACTGTTTTTT. Translating it yields CASSLVLAATNEKLFF.

V is TRBV7-2 and J is TRBJ2-2; the D call may be TRBD1 or TRBD2 (6 bases each). Germline loops: CDR1 SGHTA, CDR2 FQGNSA. The CDR3 is 17 residues long. With 0 bases removed from V and 0 bases from J, the gap between germline ends came to 11 bases. Written as DNA, the CDR3 is TGTGCCAGCAGCTTAGCGCGGGGACACCCGAACACCGGGGAGCTGTTTTTT. It is translated as CASSLARGHPNTGELFF.

This chain links TRBV7-9 with TRBJ1-5; 8 nucleotides line up with TRBD1. With V trimmed by 5 bases and J by 7 bases, 1 base remained unmatched. The CDR3 has 12 amino acids. Germline V lookup: CDR1 SEHNR, CDR2 FQNEAQ (reference sequence). The CDR3 is CASSRTGQPQHF. CDR3 in DNA: TGTGCCAGCAGCCGGACAGGGCAGCCCCAGCATTTT.

This rearrangement joins TRBV5-8 to TRBJ2-3; 8 nucleotides line up with TRBD1. This CDR3 spans 15 amino acids. Germline CDR1 is SGHTS and CDR2 is YDEGEE. V dropped 1 base and J dropped 5; count of bases not matched to a gene: 6. The CDR3 loop reads CASSLRQGIGDTQYF. The CDR3 coding sequence is TGTGCCAGCAGCTTGAGACAGGGGATTGGAGATACGCAGTATTTT. The complete variable domain, with remaining parts taken from reference TRBV5-8 and TRBJ2-3, reads EAGVTQSPTHLIKTRGQQATLRCSPISGHTSVYWYQQALGLGLQFLLWYDEGEERNRGNFPPRFSGRQFPNYSSELNVNALELEDSALYLCASSLRQGIGDTQYFGPGTRLTVL.

J is TRBJ2-7 and V is TRBV12-5; tentative D call: TRBD2 (5 bases). This CDR3 region has 13 residues. V was trimmed by 6 bases and J by 0 bases, leaving 9 bases between them. Per germline, CDR1 LGHNT and CDR2 FRNRAP. The CDR3 spells CASGEEYSYEQYF. The CDR3 nucleotides are TGTGCTAGTGGGGAGGAGTACTCCTACGAGCAGTACTTC. Filled out from reference TRBV12-5 and TRBJ2-7, the complete variable domain reads DARVTQTPRHKVTEMGQEVTMRCQPILGHNTVFWYRQTMMQGLELLAYFRNRAPLDDSGMPKDRFSAEMPDATLATLKIQPSEPRDSAVYFCASGEEYSYEQYFGPGTRLTVT.

This clone was seen only once. Written as DNA, the CDR3 is TGTGCCAGCGGGGGGGGGCGCCAAGGCAATGAGCAGTTCTTC. This encodes CASGGGRQGNEQFF. The chain carries TRBV6-5 and TRBJ2-1, with D possibly matching TRBD2 (7 bases). The CDR3 has 14 amino acids. CDR1 and CDR2 (germline): MNHEY, SVGAGI. The ends were cut back, 8 bases at V and 6 bases at J, with 17 bases in the middle.

The chain has TRBV28 and TRBJ1-2, with TRBD1 matching 7 bases. This CDR3 has 13 amino acids. J was trimmed by 4 bases and V by 5 bases; bases with no gene match: 4. Germline CDR1 is MDHEN and CDR2 is SYDVKM. In DNA form, the CDR3 reads TGTGCCAGCAGTGAGGGGGCCGGCTATGGCTACACCTTC. Translation gives CASSEGAGYGYTF.

The chain combines TRBV7-8 with TRBJ1-1; 9 nucleotides agree with TRBD1. The CDR3 consists of 15 residues. The V segment lost 0 bases and the J segment 7 bases; nucleotides outside the gene matches: 6. CDR1 and CDR2 from the germline V gene are SGHVS and FQNEAQ. The CDR3 bases are TGTGCCAGCAGCTTAGCCCTACAGGGGGCGAGTGAAGCTTTCTTT. It is translated as CASSLALQGASEAFF.

The sample holds a few counts of this clone. This chain connects TRBV6-4 to TRBJ2-3; 10 bases fit TRBD2. The CDR3 contains 16 residues. CDR1 is MRHNA, CDR2 SNTAGT, per germline. J gave up 4 bases and V 1 base, and 5 bases lay outside the gene matches. The CDR3 loop is CASSDLASGGPDTQYF. CDR3 in DNA: TGTGCCAGCAGTGACTTGGCTAGCGGGGGCCCAGATACGCAGTATTTT.

This rearrangement joins TRBV5-1 to TRBJ1-1, with 8 bases lining up with TRBD1. J lost 6 bases, V lost 2 bases, and 3 bases had no gene match. Looked up from germline, CDR1 is SGHRS and CDR2 is YFSETQ. The CDR3 spans 13 residues. The CDR3 coding sequence is TGCGCCAGCAGCTTCACAGGGGGATCTGAAGCTTTCTTT. It translates to CASSFTGGSEAFF.

This clone was recorded only once. The chain carries TRBV12-3 or TRBV12-4 and TRBJ2-5; D is ambiguous. The CDR3 contains 13 residues. The ends were cut back, 3 bases at V and 1 base at J, with 6 bases in the middle. The CDR3 spells CASSFQPQETQYF. The DNA for the CDR3 is TGTGCCAGCAGTTTCCAGCCCCAAGAGACCCAGTACTTC.

This chain uses TRBV28 with TRBJ1-6, with 7 positions matching TRBD1. Per germline, CDR1 MDHEN and CDR2 SYDVKM. Germline trimming cut 7 bases from V and 9 bases from J; bases unmatched to any gene: 9. The CDR3 contains 14 residues. CDR3 amino acids: CASKTTGMGSPLHF. In nucleotides, the CDR3 is TGTGCCAGCAAAACGACAGGGATGGGTTCACCCCTCCACTTT.

The count of this clone is one. The rearrangement uses TRBV18 and TRBJ1-2; tentatively, D is TRBD1 (6 bases). Trimming cost V 4 bases and J 8 bases, with 11 bases left between them. The CDR3 runs to 12 residues. The germline V gene has CDR1 KGHSH and CDR2 LQKENI. CDR3 DNA sequence: TGTGCCAGCTCACAACAGGGTAACGGCTACACCTTC. Its translation is CASSQQGNGYTF.